The entry that follows covers one TCR beta chain sequence. Sequence at one end of the junction differs from germline and may be a read error. These data originate in a study of cytomegalovirus exposure and HLA in healthy donors. The PCR used 60 Vbeta and 13 Jbeta primers. Clones were sequenced by immunoSEQ multiplex PCR, and TCRdb holds only the in-frame ones, with some missing. The profile covers approximately 170,000 clones, with roughly 80% appearing a single time and about 1.5% taken by the ten largest. This TCR was sampled from a man aged 50-59 years in good health and CMV-seropositive. Source material: PBMCs.

The CDR3 loop is CASRTALTTF. The CDR3 nucleotides read TGTGCCAGCAGAACAGCCCTCACAACTTTT. This chain joins TRBV27 and TRBJ1-1; D gene uncertain. The CDR3 runs 10 residues. CDR1 is MNHEY, CDR2 SMNVEV, per germline (reference sequence).